These T cell receptor beta chains were read from a single sample in a study of T cell repertoires in cytomegalovirus infection. Antigens for these TCRs are unknown. TCRdb passed the reads through MiXCR, listing each CDR3 protein once. The repertoire holds fewer than 950,000 distinct CDR3 sequences, approximately 32% seen once, with around an eighth in the top ten. The source was cultured CD8+ T cells from PBMCs, collected from culture after CMV antigen stimulation. The receptors stem from a human donor in good health (CMV status not recorded). Some clones in this sample may be carry-over from other donors' samples. CDR3s include the opening cysteine and the closing phenylalanine or tryptophan. Each record gives: clone size, V gene, D gene, J gene, CDR3 protein, CDR3 DNA. D genes are given only for firm matches. Rows may omit the clone size; those that give it use once, few, many or a size class.

clone_size: many; v_call: TRBV6-6; d_call: TRBD2; j_call: TRBJ2-3; cdr3_aa: CASSLTSGTDTQYF; cdr3_nt: TGTGCCAGCAGTTTGACTAGCGGCACAGATACGCAGTATTTT
clone_size: -; v_call: TRBV2; d_call: -; j_call: TRBJ2-7; cdr3_aa: CASSEARGISYEQYF; cdr3_nt: TGTGCCAGCAGTGAGGCCAGGGGTATCTCCTACGAGCAGTACTTC
clone_size: few; v_call: TRBV6-1; d_call: -; j_call: TRBJ2-1; cdr3_aa: CASTQRGRDNEQFF; cdr3_nt: TGTGCCAGCACCCAGAGGGGGAGGGACAATGAGCAGTTCTTC
clone_size: few; v_call: TRBV2; d_call: -; j_call: TRBJ1-2; cdr3_aa: CARLISDRRHGYTF; cdr3_nt: TGTGCCCGTCTCATATCGGACCGTCGGCATGGCTACACCTTC
clone_size: -; v_call: TRBV6-1; d_call: -; j_call: TRBJ2-7; cdr3_aa: CASSDDSWISYEQYF; cdr3_nt: TGTGCCAGCAGTGACGATTCTTGGATATCCTACGAGCAGTACTTC
clone_size: many; v_call: TRBV7-2; d_call: TRBD1; j_call: TRBJ1-2; cdr3_aa: CASRATDRGRDGYTF; cdr3_nt: TGTGCCAGCAGGGCGACGGACAGGGGACGAGATGGCTACACCTTC
clone_size: -; v_call: TRBV27; d_call: -; j_call: TRBJ1-6; cdr3_aa: CASSPPPREWGNSPLHF; cdr3_nt: TGTGCCAGCAGTCCCCCCCCCCGAGAATGGGGAAATTCACCCCTCCACTTT
clone_size: -; v_call: TRBV28; d_call: TRBD2; j_call: TRBJ2-1; cdr3_aa: CASLSPGQRGDNEQFF; cdr3_nt: TGTGCCAGCCTTTCCCCTGGGCAGCGGGGGGATAATGAGCAGTTCTTC
clone_size: -; v_call: TRBV12-3/TRBV12-4; d_call: -; j_call: TRBJ1-1; cdr3_aa: CASRFMDTEAFF; cdr3_nt: TGTGCCAGCAGGTTCATGGACACTGAAGCTTTCTTT
clone_size: few; v_call: TRBV5-6; d_call: TRBD1; j_call: TRBJ1-3; cdr3_aa: CASSLGTGVPGNTIYF; cdr3_nt: TGTGCCAGCAGCTTGGGAACAGGGGTCCCTGGAAACACCATATATTTT
clone_size: few; v_call: TRBV15; d_call: -; j_call: TRBJ1-2; cdr3_aa: CATSRDWSGEGIGYTF; cdr3_nt: TGTGCCACCAGCAGAGATTGGTCAGGGGAGGGAATTGGCTACACCTTC
clone_size: -; v_call: TRBV7-4; d_call: -; j_call: TRBJ2-2; cdr3_aa: CASSFLSHPNTGELFF; cdr3_nt: TGTGCCAGCAGCTTCCTCTCCCATCCGAACACCGGGGAGCTGTTTTTT
clone_size: few; v_call: TRBV4-2; d_call: -; j_call: TRBJ1-1; cdr3_aa: CASSPGHDRVDTEAFF; cdr3_nt: TGTGCCAGCAGCCCTGGACACGACCGGGTGGACACTGAAGCTTTCTTT
clone_size: once; v_call: TRBV15; d_call: -; j_call: TRBJ2-7; cdr3_aa: CATSFRRQSSYEQYF; cdr3_nt: TGTGCCACCAGCTTCCGCCGACAGAGCTCCTACGAGCAGTACTTC
clone_size: many; v_call: TRBV11-1; d_call: -; j_call: TRBJ2-3; cdr3_aa: CASSLRDSGSLTDTQYF; cdr3_nt: TGTGCCAGCAGCTTGAGGGACTCAGGGTCCCTCACAGATACGCAGTATTTT
clone_size: -; v_call: TRBV2; d_call: -; j_call: TRBJ2-1; cdr3_aa: CASTGRKQFF; cdr3_nt: TGTGCCAGCACGGGGAGGAAGCAGTTCTTC
clone_size: many; v_call: TRBV7-6; d_call: -; j_call: TRBJ2-7; cdr3_aa: CASSLAGSSYEQYF; cdr3_nt: TGTGCCAGCAGCTTAGCGGGGTCCTCCTACGAGCAGTACTTC
clone_size: many; v_call: TRBV12-3/TRBV12-4; d_call: -; j_call: TRBJ1-1; cdr3_aa: CASSFGGPEAFF; cdr3_nt: TGTGCCAGCAGTTTTGGGGGTCCTGAAGCTTTCTTT
clone_size: -; v_call: TRBV19; d_call: -; j_call: TRBJ2-3; cdr3_aa: CASSIASSTDTQYF; cdr3_nt: TGTGCCAGTAGTATAGCTAGCAGCACAGATACGCAGTATTTT